This TCR beta chain was obtained from a study of blood T cell repertoires in COVID-19 (dated by TCRdb to 2020 to 2021). Concerning the study at large: Samples from collaborators originated in the United States, Italy and Spain and spanned both the acute and convalescent phases of COVID-19. The prospective study material was composed of cDNA or gDNA derived from T cells, B-cell-depleted T cells, or PBMCs. Deeply sampled blood TCRbeta repertoires from subjects exposed to, actively infected with, or recovered from COVID-19 were included in the dataset. The repertoires were released in a freely available public database meant as a resource for research on the immune response to SARS-CoV-2. The samples were drawn from the first 160 participants of the ongoing ImmuneRACE study and from over a thousand subjects provided by 6 global collaborators. Sample metadata almost always included a de-identified subject ID, COVID-19 status, age in years and sex. Where HLA class I and class II types were available, the types were taken from metadata supplied by the sample provider, not from assay-based typing. The paper's findings and limits, for the study overall: The amount of clinical and demographic metadata varied by source and participant and was provided uncurated.

This clone has a single count. What this receptor recognizes is not known. No per-base quality is available; no much larger clone lies one base away. TCRbeta CDR3 regions were amplified from genomic DNA using the immunoSEQ Assay, a bias-controlled multiplex PCR. As for how the authors treated the data: Nucleated cell counts per sample were estimated from amplification of reference gene primers within the assay. To quantify the absolute abundance of each unique TCRbeta CDR3 rearrangement, sequence reads were collapsed and filtered. For each sample, productive Simpson clonality was calculated as the square root of Simpson's diversity index over productive rearrangements. Here the immuneACCESS table is served through TCRdb, limited to in-frame sequences with V and J called. Missing clones are a known gap in these copies; in checked studies unresolved V genes cover under half, and the rest lacks a known reason. Clonal size and the V and J genes are those of that table, whereas D and trimming came from the DNA. The sample records some 360,000 clones, around 87% of which are singletons. The leading ten clones occupy roughly 2% of the sample.

At one collaborating source in Seattle, patients were enrolled during active infection and were followed longitudinally through the course of disease. Collaborating institutions collected whole blood in K2EDTA tubes following their own protocols. Collaborator samples were shipped for TCRbeta analysis as frozen whole blood, isolated PBMCs, or DNA extracted from either sample type. The source is an older woman with COVID-19, enrolled during active disease. Sample: peripheral blood.

The CDR3 loop reads CASSYQRGGYNEQFF. In nucleotides, the sequence is TGTGCCAGCAGCTATCAGCGGGGGGGTTACAATGAGCAGTTCTTC. The rearranged chain carries TRBV7-3 and TRBJ2-1, and TRBD2 matches 10 of the central bases. From a lookup of the germline V gene, CDR1 and CDR2 are SGHTA and FQGTGA. The CDR3 holds 15 amino acids from the cysteine to the phenylalanine. Of the read, only the CDR3 DNA is kept; its 45 bases are in frame from base 1. V has 4 bases trimmed and J has 4 bases trimmed; junction bases matching no gene number 4.